This record concerns one TCR beta chain sequence. Produced via immunoSEQ multiplex PCR; TCRdb's table is partial and in-frame only. In the table there are about 43,000 clones, approximately 90% of which are singletons. The record originates from a study of blood T cell repertoires in COVID-19. Study at large: Sources were T cells, B-cell-depleted T cells, or PBMCs; the material itself was cDNA or gDNA.

The TCR sequence derives from a man in his sixties with active COVID-19. Sequenced material: peripheral blood.

The CDR3 loop reads CASSEVRGNYGYTF. The CDR3, as DNA: TGTGCCAGCAGTGAAGTCAGGGGAAACTATGGCTACACCTTC. The genes are TRBV6-1 and TRBJ1-2; weak D call: TRBD1 (6 bases). CDR1 MNHNS and CDR2 SASEGT come from the germline V gene. The ends were cut back, 1 base at V and 2 bases at J, with 8 bases in the middle. The CDR3 contains 14 residues.